Listed below are T cell receptor beta chains from one sample, sequenced in a study of tumor-infiltrating lymphocytes in oesophageal squamous cell carcinoma. TCRdb called the PCR reads again in MiXCR, with one record for every CDR3 protein. The sample includes about 17,000 distinct CDR3 sequences, about 50% of them seen just once. The sample comprised normal esophageal tissue next to the tumor. The receptor set was obtained from a female donor with esophageal squamous cell carcinoma. Both conserved end residues are part of each CDR3. A D gene is named only where the DNA matches it firmly. Clone size is stated in some rows and not others, as once, few, many or a class when expanded.

clone_size: many
d_call: NA
v_call: TRBV7-6
j_call: TRBJ2-1
cdr3_aa: CASSFLTGDSYNEQFF
cdr3_nt: TGTGCCAGCAGCTTTTTAACGGGAGACTCCTACAATGAGCAGTTCTTC

clone_size: many
d_call: NA
v_call: TRBV5-5
j_call: TRBJ1-5
cdr3_aa: CASSLWRGEISNQPQHF
cdr3_nt: TGTGCCAGCAGCTTGTGGAGGGGCGAAATTAGCAATCAGCCCCAGCATTTT

clone_size: medium-sized
d_call: TRBD2
v_call: TRBV7-9
j_call: TRBJ2-3
cdr3_aa: CASSLRASGGTSTDTQYF
cdr3_nt: TGTGCCAGCAGCTTAAGGGCTAGCGGGGGTACTAGCACAGATACGCAGTATTTT

clone_size: large
d_call: TRBD2
v_call: TRBV7-2
j_call: TRBJ2-1
cdr3_aa: CASSLVVAGRYNEQFF
cdr3_nt: TGTGCCAGCAGCTTAGTTGTAGCGGGAAGATACAATGAGCAGTTCTTC

clone_size: NA
d_call: NA
v_call: TRBV7-8
j_call: TRBJ1-5
cdr3_aa: CASSLWTDYQPQHF
cdr3_nt: TGTGCCAGCAGCCTATGGACAGATTATCAGCCCCAGCATTTT

clone_size: few
d_call: TRBD2
v_call: TRBV7-9
j_call: TRBJ2-5
cdr3_aa: CASSFGLAGSQETQYF
cdr3_nt: TGTGCCAGCAGCTTTGGGCTAGCGGGTTCCCAAGAGACCCAGTACTTC

clone_size: NA
d_call: TRBD1
v_call: TRBV7-6
j_call: TRBJ2-3
cdr3_aa: CASVPHRGTGDTQYF
cdr3_nt: TGTGCCAGCGTCCCGCACAGGGGTACAGGAGATACGCAGTATTTT

clone_size: medium-sized
d_call: NA
v_call: TRBV7-2
j_call: TRBJ1-5
cdr3_aa: CASSSPQVRQPQHF
cdr3_nt: TGTGCCAGCAGCTCACCCCAGGTTCGACAGCCCCAGCATTTT

clone_size: many
d_call: NA
v_call: TRBV5-4
j_call: TRBJ2-6
cdr3_aa: CASSLQGPGANVLTF
cdr3_nt: TGTGCCAGCAGCTTACAGGGACCTGGGGCCAACGTCCTGACTTTC

clone_size: NA
d_call: TRBD2
v_call: TRBV19
j_call: TRBJ2-1
cdr3_aa: CASSKTSGRADNEQFF
cdr3_nt: TGTGCCAGTAGTAAAACTAGCGGGAGGGCGGACAATGAGCAGTTCTTC

clone_size: once
d_call: TRBD2
v_call: TRBV10-3
j_call: TRBJ2-4
cdr3_aa: CAISDGLAGGSSKNIQYF
cdr3_nt: TGTGCCATCAGTGATGGACTAGCGGGAGGATCGAGCAAAAACATTCAGTACTTC

clone_size: many
d_call: NA
v_call: TRBV5-5
j_call: TRBJ2-7
cdr3_aa: CASSPGQSVEQYF
cdr3_nt: TGTGCCAGCAGCCCGGGTCAGTCGGTCGAGCAGTACTTC

clone_size: NA
d_call: NA
v_call: TRBV7-2
j_call: TRBJ2-1
cdr3_aa: CASKLLGQGNEQFF
cdr3_nt: TGTGCCAGCAAGCTTCTGGGGCAGGGGAATGAGCAGTTCTTC

clone_size: NA
d_call: TRBD2
v_call: TRBV12-3/TRBV12-4
j_call: TRBJ2-1
cdr3_aa: CASSSGTSGDNEQFF
cdr3_nt: TGTGCCAGCAGTTCCGGGACTAGCGGAGACAATGAGCAGTTCTTC

clone_size: many
d_call: NA
v_call: TRBV11-3
j_call: TRBJ1-1
cdr3_aa: CASSFTGSTEAFF
cdr3_nt: TGTGCCAGCAGCTTTACGGGGAGCACTGAAGCTTTCTTT

clone_size: NA
d_call: NA
v_call: TRBV7-2
j_call: TRBJ2-3
cdr3_aa: CASSLVVGPTDTQYF
cdr3_nt: TGTGCCAGCAGCTTAGTGGTAGGCCCCACAGATACGCAGTATTTT

clone_size: medium-sized
d_call: NA
v_call: TRBV7-6
j_call: TRBJ2-1
cdr3_aa: CSSVRGLSYNEQFF
cdr3_nt: TGTAGCTCAGTCCGGGGGCTATCCTACAATGAGCAGTTCTTC

clone_size: NA
d_call: NA
v_call: TRBV7-3
j_call: TRBJ2-1
cdr3_aa: CASSLNRDNEQFF
cdr3_nt: TGTGCCAGCAGCTTAAACAGAGACAATGAGCAGTTCTTC

clone_size: NA
d_call: NA
v_call: TRBV6-1
j_call: TRBJ2-5
cdr3_aa: CASSDPGASRPTQYF
cdr3_nt: TGTGCCAGCAGTGATCCAGGGGCCTCACGGCCGACCCAGTACTTC

clone_size: NA
d_call: NA
v_call: TRBV20-1
j_call: TRBJ2-1
cdr3_aa: CSARDLRQGYEQFF
cdr3_nt: TGCAGTGCTAGAGACCTCCGGCAGGGTTATGAGCAGTTCTTC

clone_size: few
d_call: NA
v_call: TRBV2
j_call: TRBJ1-5
cdr3_aa: CASRQSFRNQPQHF
cdr3_nt: TGTGCCAGTCGACAGAGTTTTCGGAATCAGCCCCAGCATTTT

clone_size: once
d_call: NA
v_call: TRBV7-2
j_call: TRBJ1-6
cdr3_aa: CASSLLGSLYNSPLHF
cdr3_nt: TGTGCCAGCAGCTTACTAGGCAGCCTCTATAATTCACCCCTCCACTTT

clone_size: many
d_call: NA
v_call: TRBV25-1
j_call: TRBJ2-7
cdr3_aa: CASTHMSGTFYEQYF
cdr3_nt: TGTGCCAGCACTCACATGTCGGGAACCTTCTACGAGCAGTACTTC

clone_size: NA
d_call: NA
v_call: TRBV19
j_call: TRBJ2-7
cdr3_aa: CASSTGGNSFYEQYF
cdr3_nt: TGTGCCAGTAGTACAGGGGGGAATTCTTTCTACGAGCAGTACTTC

clone_size: NA
d_call: TRBD2
v_call: TRBV7-9
j_call: TRBJ2-1
cdr3_aa: CASLLSGRTLDDQLYNEQFF
cdr3_nt: TGTGCCAGCTTGTTAAGCGGGAGGACCCTCGACGATCAATTATACAATGAGCAGTTCTTC

clone_size: few
d_call: TRBD1
v_call: TRBV4-2
j_call: TRBJ1-3
cdr3_aa: CASSPPGQGGNTIYF
cdr3_nt: TGTGCCAGCAGCCCCCCGGGACAGGGGGGAAACACCATATATTTT

clone_size: medium-sized
d_call: NA
v_call: TRBV7-3
j_call: TRBJ2-7
cdr3_aa: CASSLKGGGTYEQYF
cdr3_nt: TGTGCCAGCAGCTTAAAGGGGGGGGGGACCTACGAGCAGTACTTC

clone_size: many
d_call: TRBD2
v_call: TRBV11-1
j_call: TRBJ2-1
cdr3_aa: CASSSRTSGWGEQFF
cdr3_nt: TGTGCCAGCAGCTCACGGACTAGCGGGTGGGGTGAGCAGTTCTTC

clone_size: NA
d_call: TRBD1
v_call: TRBV5-1
j_call: TRBJ1-2
cdr3_aa: CASSTQGGGFGYTF
cdr3_nt: TGCGCCAGCAGCACGCAAGGGGGCGGGTTTGGCTACACCTTC

clone_size: NA
d_call: TRBD1
v_call: TRBV7-2
j_call: TRBJ1-1
cdr3_aa: CASSFGGQGLNTEAFF
cdr3_nt: TGTGCCAGCAGCTTCGGGGGACAGGGATTGAACACTGAAGCTTTCTTT

clone_size: NA
d_call: TRBD2
v_call: TRBV12-3/TRBV12-4
j_call: TRBJ2-5
cdr3_aa: CASSLTSGGLQETQYF
cdr3_nt: TGTGCCAGCAGTCTGACTAGCGGGGGGCTCCAAGAGACCCAGTACTTC

clone_size: many
d_call: TRBD2
v_call: TRBV18
j_call: TRBJ2-1
cdr3_aa: CASSPGLAGTTNTNEQFF
cdr3_nt: TGTGCCAGCTCACCGGGACTAGCGGGGACAACGAATACGAATGAGCAGTTCTTC

clone_size: NA
d_call: NA
v_call: TRBV7-2
j_call: TRBJ2-6
cdr3_aa: CASSSRASSGANVLTF
cdr3_nt: TGTGCCAGCAGCTCTCGGGCTTCCTCTGGGGCCAACGTCCTGACTTTC

clone_size: many
d_call: TRBD2
v_call: TRBV5-4
j_call: TRBJ2-3
cdr3_aa: CASSQAGLAEGTDTQYF
cdr3_nt: TGTGCCAGCAGCCAAGCGGGACTAGCGGAAGGCACAGATACGCAGTATTTT

clone_size: large
d_call: TRBD2
v_call: TRBV7-2
j_call: TRBJ2-5
cdr3_aa: CASSFISGTQETQYF
cdr3_nt: TGTGCCAGCAGCTTTATTAGCGGGACTCAAGAGACCCAGTACTTC

clone_size: NA
d_call: TRBD1
v_call: TRBV7-2
j_call: TRBJ2-5
cdr3_aa: CASSLAPGGETQYF
cdr3_nt: TGTGCCAGCAGCTTAGCCCCAGGGGGTGAGACCCAGTACTTC

clone_size: many
d_call: TRBD1
v_call: TRBV5-4
j_call: TRBJ2-1
cdr3_aa: CASSLGPDRGWGEQFF
cdr3_nt: TGTGCCAGCAGCTTGGGGCCGGACAGGGGATGGGGTGAGCAGTTCTTC

clone_size: NA
d_call: TRBD2
v_call: TRBV12-3/TRBV12-4
j_call: TRBJ2-2
cdr3_aa: CASSSPLAGGHTGELFF
cdr3_nt: TGTGCCAGCAGTTCCCCGCTAGCGGGAGGCCACACCGGGGAGCTGTTTTTT

clone_size: NA
d_call: NA
v_call: TRBV7-8
j_call: TRBJ2-1
cdr3_aa: CASSLMGPSYNEQFF
cdr3_nt: TGTGCCAGCAGCTTAATGGGGCCGTCCTACAATGAGCAGTTCTTC

clone_size: few
d_call: TRBD1
v_call: TRBV20-1
j_call: TRBJ2-7
cdr3_aa: CSASWWTGEGEQYF
cdr3_nt: TGCAGTGCTAGCTGGTGGACAGGAGAGGGCGAGCAGTACTTC